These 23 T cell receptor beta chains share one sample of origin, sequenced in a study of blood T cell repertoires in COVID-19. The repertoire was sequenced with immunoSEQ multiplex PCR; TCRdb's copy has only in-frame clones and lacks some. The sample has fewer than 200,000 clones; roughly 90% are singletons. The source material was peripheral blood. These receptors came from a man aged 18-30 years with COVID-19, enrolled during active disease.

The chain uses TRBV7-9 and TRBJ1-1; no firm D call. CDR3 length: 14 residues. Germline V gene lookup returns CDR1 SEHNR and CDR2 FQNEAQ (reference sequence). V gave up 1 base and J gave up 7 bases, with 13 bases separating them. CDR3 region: CASSLVLDGFEAFF. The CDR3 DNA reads TGTGCCAGCAGCTTAGTCCTAGACGGATTTGAAGCTTTCTTT. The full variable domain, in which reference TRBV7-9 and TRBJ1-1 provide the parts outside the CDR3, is DTGVSQNPRHKITKRGQNVTFRCDPISEHNRLYWYRQTLGQGPEFLTYFQNEAQLEKSRLLSDRFSAERPKGSFSTLEIQRTEQGDSAMYLCASSLVLDGFEAFFGQGTRLTVV.

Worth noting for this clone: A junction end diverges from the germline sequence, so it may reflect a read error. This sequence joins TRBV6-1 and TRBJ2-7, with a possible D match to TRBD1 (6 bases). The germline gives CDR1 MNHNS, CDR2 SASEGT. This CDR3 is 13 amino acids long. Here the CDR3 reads CASSEFGRGLSLF. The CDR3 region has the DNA TGTGCCAGCAGTGAGTTCGGCAGGGGATTAAGTCTCTTC.

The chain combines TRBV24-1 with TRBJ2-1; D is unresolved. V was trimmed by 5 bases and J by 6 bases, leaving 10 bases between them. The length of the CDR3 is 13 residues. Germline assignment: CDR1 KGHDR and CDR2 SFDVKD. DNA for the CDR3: TGTGCCACCAGTGGGGCCAGTCTCAATGAGCAGTTCTTC. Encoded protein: CATSGASLNEQFF.

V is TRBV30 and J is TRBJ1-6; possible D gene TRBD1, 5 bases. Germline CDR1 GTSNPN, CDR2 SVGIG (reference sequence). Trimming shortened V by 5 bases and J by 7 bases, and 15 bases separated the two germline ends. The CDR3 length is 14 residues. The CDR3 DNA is TGTGCCTGGGTCAGGGATCGTCGGAATTCACCCCTCCACTTT. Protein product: CAWVRDRRNSPLHF.

The CDR3: CASSLRWALTSGANVLTF. In DNA form, the CDR3 reads TGTGCCAGCAGTTTAAGATGGGCCCTGACCTCTGGGGCCAACGTCCTGACTTTC. The V gene is TRBV28, the J gene TRBJ2-6; D call uncertain. The CDR3 totals 18 residues. V was trimmed by 2 bases and J by 0 bases, leaving 14 bases between them. Germline values: CDR1 MDHEN, CDR2 SYDVKM.

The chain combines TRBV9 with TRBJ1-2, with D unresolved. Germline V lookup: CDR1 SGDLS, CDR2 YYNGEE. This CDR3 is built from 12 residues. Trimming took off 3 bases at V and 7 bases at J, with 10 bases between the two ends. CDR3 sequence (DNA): TGTGCCAGCAGCGGTCCTCGGGGTGGCTACACCTTC. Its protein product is CASSGPRGGYTF.

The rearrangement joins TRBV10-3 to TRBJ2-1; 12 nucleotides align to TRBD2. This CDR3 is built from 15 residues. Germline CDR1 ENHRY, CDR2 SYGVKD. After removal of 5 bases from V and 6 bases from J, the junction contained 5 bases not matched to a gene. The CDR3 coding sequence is TGTGCCATCAGTCGGACTAGCGGGAATGTCAATGAGCAGTTCTTC. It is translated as CAISRTSGNVNEQFF.

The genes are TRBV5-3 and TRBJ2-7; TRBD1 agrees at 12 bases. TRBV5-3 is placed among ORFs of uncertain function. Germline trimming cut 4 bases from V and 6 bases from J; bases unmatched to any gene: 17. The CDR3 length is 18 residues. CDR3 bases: TGTGCCAGAAGCCCTGAACTACTACAGGGACAGGGGGCTGGCGAGCAGTACTTC. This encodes CARSPELLQGQGAGEQYF.

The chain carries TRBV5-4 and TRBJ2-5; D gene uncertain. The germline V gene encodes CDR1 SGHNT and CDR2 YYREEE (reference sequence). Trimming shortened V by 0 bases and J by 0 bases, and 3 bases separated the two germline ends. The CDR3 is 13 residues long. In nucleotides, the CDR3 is TGTGCCAGCAGCTTGGACTACCAAGAGACCCAGTACTTC. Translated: CASSLDYQETQYF.

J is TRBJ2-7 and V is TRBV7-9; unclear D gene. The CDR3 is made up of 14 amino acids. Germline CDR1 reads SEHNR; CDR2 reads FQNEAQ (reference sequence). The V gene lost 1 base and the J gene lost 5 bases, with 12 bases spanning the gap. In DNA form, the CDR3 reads TGTGCCAGCAGCTTAGGTAGAGAGCACCACGAGCAGTACTTC. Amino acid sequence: CASSLGREHHEQYF.

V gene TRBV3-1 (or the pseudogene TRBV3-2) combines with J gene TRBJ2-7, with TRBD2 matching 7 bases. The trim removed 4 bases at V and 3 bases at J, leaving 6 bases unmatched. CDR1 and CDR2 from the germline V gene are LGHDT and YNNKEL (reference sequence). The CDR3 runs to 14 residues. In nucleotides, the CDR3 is TGTGCCAGCAGCCTTCGTGCGGGGGACTACGAGCAGTACTTC. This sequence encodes CASSLRAGDYEQYF.

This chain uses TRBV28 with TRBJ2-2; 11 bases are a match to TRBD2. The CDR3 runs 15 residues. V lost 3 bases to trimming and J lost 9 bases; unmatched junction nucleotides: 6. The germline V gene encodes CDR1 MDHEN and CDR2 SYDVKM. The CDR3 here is CASSLVAGGPWELFF. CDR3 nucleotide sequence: TGTGCCAGCAGTTTGGTAGCGGGAGGGCCGTGGGAGCTGTTTTTT.

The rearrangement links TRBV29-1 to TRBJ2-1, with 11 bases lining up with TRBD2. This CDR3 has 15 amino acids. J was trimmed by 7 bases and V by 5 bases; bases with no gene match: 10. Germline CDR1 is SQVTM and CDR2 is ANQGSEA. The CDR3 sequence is CSVIRGLAGGNEQFF. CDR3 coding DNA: TGCAGCGTTATAAGGGGGCTAGCGGGAGGTAATGAGCAGTTCTTC.

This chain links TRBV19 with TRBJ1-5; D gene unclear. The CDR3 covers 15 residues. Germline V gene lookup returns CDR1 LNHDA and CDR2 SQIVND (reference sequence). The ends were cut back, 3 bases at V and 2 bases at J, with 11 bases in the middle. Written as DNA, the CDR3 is TGTGCCAGTAGTATGAGACCGGGTGGCAATCAGCCCCAGCATTTT. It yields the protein CASSMRPGGNQPQHF.

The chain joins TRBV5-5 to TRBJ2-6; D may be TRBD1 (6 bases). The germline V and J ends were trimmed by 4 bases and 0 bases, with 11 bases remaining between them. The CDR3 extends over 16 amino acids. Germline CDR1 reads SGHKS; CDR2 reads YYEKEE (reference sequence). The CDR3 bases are TGTGCCAGCAGCCCCGGACAGACCTCTGGGGCCAACGTCCTGACTTTC. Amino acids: CASSPGQTSGANVLTF.

In nucleotides, the CDR3 is TGTGCCAGCAGATCTAGCGGGAGCACCCACACAGATACGCAGTATTTT. It specifies CASRSSGSTHTDTQYF. V is TRBV7-8 and J is TRBJ2-3; 10 bases map to TRBD2. In germline, CDR1 is SGHVS, CDR2 FQNEAQ. V shed 6 bases, J shed 2 bases, and the junction held 8 bases outside the gene matches. CDR3 size: 16 residues. The whole variable domain, remainder taken from reference TRBV7-8 and TRBJ2-3, is GAGVSQSPRYKVAKRGQDVALRCDPISGHVSLFWYQQALGQGPEFLTYFQNEAQLDKSGLPSDRFFAERPEGSVSTLKIQRTQQEDSAVYLCASRSSGSTHTDTQYFGPGTRLTVL.

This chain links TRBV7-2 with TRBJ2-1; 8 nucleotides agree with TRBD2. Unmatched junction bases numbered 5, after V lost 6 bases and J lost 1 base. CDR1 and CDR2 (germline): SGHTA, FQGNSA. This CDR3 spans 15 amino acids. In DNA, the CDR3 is TGTGCCAGCAGTTTGCGGGAGGCATCCTACAATGAGCAGTTCTTC. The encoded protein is CASSLREASYNEQFF. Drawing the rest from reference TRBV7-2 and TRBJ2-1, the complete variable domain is GAGVSQSPSNKVTEKGKDVELRCDPISGHTALYWYRQSLGQGLEFLIYFQGNSAPDKSGLPSDRFSAERTGGSVSTLTIQRTQQEDSAVYLCASSLREASYNEQFFGPGTRLTVL.

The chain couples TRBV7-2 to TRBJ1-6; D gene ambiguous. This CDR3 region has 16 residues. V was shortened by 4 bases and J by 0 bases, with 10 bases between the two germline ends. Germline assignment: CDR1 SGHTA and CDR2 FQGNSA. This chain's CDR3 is CASSSDGSSYNSPLHF. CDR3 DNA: TGTGCCAGCAGCTCGGACGGGAGCTCCTATAATTCACCCCTCCACTTT.

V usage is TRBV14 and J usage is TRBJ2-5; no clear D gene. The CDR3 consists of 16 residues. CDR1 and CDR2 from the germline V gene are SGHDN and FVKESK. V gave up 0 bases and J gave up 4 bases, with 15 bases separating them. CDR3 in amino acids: CASSQDPPEPVETQYF. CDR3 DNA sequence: TGTGCCAGCAGCCAAGATCCCCCGGAGCCGGTAGAGACCCAGTACTTC.

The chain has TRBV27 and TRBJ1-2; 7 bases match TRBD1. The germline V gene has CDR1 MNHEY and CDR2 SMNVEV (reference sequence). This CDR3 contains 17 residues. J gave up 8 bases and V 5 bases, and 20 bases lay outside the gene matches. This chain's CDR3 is CASSLTLPDRAGGGYTF. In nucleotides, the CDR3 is TGTGCCAGCAGTCTCACACTACCCGACAGGGCGGGAGGCGGCTACACCTTC.

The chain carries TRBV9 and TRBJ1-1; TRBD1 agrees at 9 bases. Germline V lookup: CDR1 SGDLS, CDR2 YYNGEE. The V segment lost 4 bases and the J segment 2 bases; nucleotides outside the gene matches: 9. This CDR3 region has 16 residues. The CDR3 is CASSLGQGSGNTEAFF. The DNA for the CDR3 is TGTGCCAGCAGCCTGGGACAGGGAAGCGGTAACACTGAAGCTTTCTTT.

The CDR3 region has the DNA TGTGCCAGCAGCTTAGACAGTCGAAGTTCACCCCTCCACTTT. This codes for CASSLDSRSSPLHF. The rearrangement joins TRBV7-3 to TRBJ1-6, with D perhaps TRBD1 (5 bases). The V gene lost 2 bases and the J gene lost 9 bases, with 11 bases spanning the gap. The CDR3 covers 14 residues. The germline V gene encodes CDR1 SGHTA and CDR2 FQGTGA. The full variable domain, completed using reference TRBV7-3 and TRBJ1-6, is GAGVSQTPSNKVTEKGKYVELRCDPISGHTALYWYRQSLGQGPEFLIYFQGTGAADDSGLPNDRFFAVRPEGSVSTLKIQRTERGDSAVYLCASSLDSRSSPLHFGNGTRLTVT.

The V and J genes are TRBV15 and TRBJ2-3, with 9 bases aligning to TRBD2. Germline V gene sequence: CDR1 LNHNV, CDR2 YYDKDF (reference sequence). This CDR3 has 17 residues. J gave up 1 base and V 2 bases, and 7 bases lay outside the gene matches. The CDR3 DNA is TGTGCCACCAGCAGAAACCCTAGCGGGACGGGCACAGATACGCAGTATTTT. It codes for CATSRNPSGTGTDTQYF.